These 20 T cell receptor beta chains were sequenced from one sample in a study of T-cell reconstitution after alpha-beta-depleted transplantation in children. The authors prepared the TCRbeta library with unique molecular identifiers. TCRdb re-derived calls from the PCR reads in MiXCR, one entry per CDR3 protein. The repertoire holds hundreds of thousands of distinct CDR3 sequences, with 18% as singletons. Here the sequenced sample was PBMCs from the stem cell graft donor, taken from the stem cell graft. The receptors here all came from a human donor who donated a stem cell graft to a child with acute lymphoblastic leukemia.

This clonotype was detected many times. This CDR3 is CSVAGDYNSPLHF. DNA of the CDR3: TGCAGCGTTGCCGGGGACTATAATTCACCCCTCCACTTT. The chain is built from TRBV29-1 and TRBJ1-6, with D hard to call. Trimming left V 4 bases short and J 3 bases short, with 7 bases between. The germline V gene has CDR1 SQVTM and CDR2 ANQGSEA. The CDR3 length is 13 residues.

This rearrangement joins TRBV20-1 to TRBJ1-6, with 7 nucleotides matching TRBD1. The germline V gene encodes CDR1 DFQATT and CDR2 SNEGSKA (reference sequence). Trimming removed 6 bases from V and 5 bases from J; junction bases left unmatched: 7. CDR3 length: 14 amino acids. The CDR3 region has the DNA TGCAGTGCCCCGGGGGGACAGAATAATTCACCCCTCCACTTT. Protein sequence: CSAPGGQNNSPLHF.

The CDR3 coding sequence is TGTGCCAGCAACCCGCACAGGGGTAGAAACATTCAGTACTTC. Protein: CASNPHRGRNIQYF. V gene TRBV7-2 combines with J gene TRBJ2-4; 7 bases align to TRBD1. The CDR3 runs 14 residues. Looked up from germline, CDR1 is SGHTA and CDR2 is FQGNSA. V lost 7 bases, J lost 6 bases, and 9 bases stayed unmatched.

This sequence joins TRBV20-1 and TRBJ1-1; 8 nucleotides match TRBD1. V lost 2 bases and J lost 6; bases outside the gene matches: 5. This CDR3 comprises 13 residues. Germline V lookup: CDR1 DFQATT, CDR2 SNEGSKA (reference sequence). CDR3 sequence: CSARQGAAPEAFF. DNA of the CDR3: TGCAGTGCTAGACAGGGGGCAGCTCCTGAAGCTTTCTTT.

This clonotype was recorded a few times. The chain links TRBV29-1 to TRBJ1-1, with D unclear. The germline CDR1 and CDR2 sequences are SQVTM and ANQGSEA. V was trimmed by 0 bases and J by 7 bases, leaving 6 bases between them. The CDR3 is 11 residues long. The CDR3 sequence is CSVEEALEAFF. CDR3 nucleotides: TGCAGCGTTGAAGAAGCACTTGAAGCTTTCTTT.

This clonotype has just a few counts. The CDR3 loop reads CATNRQGGHEQYF. In DNA, the CDR3 is TGTGCCACCAACAGACAGGGGGGCCACGAGCAGTACTTC. V and J are TRBV27 and TRBJ2-7; TRBD1 aligns across 9 bases. The trim removed 10 bases at V and 5 bases at J, leaving 9 bases unmatched. Germline V gene sequence: CDR1 MNHEY, CDR2 SMNVEV (reference sequence). This CDR3 is 13 amino acids long.

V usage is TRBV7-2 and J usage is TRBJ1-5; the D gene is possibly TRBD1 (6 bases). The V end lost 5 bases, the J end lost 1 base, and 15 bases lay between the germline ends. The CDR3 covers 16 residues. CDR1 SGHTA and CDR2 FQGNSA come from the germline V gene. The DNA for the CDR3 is TGTGCCAGCAGCCCCCCCCCAGGACAGAGCAATCAGCCCCAGCATTTT. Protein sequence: CASSPPPGQSNQPQHF. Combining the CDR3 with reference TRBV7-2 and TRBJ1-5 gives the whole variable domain GAGVSQSPSNKVTEKGKDVELRCDPISGHTALYWYRQSLGQGLEFLIYFQGNSAPDKSGLPSDRFSAERTGGSVSTLTIQRTQQEDSAVYLCASSPPPGQSNQPQHFGDGTRLSIL.

This chain's CDR3 is CSVTTGDGASGNTIYF. The CDR3 coding sequence is TGCAGCGTGACGACAGGGGATGGGGCCTCTGGAAACACCATATATTTT. The V call is TRBV29-1, the J call TRBJ1-3, with TRBD1 identical over 8 bases. This CDR3 is 16 amino acids long. Germline loops: CDR1 SQVTM, CDR2 ANQGSEA. V lost 6 bases to trimming and J lost 0 bases; unmatched junction nucleotides: 10.

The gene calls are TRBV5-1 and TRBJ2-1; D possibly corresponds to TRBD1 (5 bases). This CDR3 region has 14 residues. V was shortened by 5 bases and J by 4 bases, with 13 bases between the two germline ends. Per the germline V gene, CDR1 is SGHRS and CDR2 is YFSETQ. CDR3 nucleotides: TGCGCCAGCAGGAAAGGGGCGTTTTACAATGAGCAGTTCTTC. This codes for CASRKGAFYNEQFF.

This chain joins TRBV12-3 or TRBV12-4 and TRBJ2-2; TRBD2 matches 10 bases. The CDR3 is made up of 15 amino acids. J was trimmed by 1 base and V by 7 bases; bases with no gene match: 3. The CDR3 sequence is CASTLAGVNTGELFF. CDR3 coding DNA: TGTGCCAGCACCCTAGCGGGAGTGAACACCGGGGAGCTGTTTTTT.

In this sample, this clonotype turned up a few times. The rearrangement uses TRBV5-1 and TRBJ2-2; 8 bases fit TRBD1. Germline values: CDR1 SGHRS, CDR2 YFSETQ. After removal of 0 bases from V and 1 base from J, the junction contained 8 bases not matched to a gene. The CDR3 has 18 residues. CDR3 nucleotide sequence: TGCGCCAGCAGCTTGGGCTTCTACAGGGGGAGGAACACCGGGGAGCTGTTTTTT. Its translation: CASSLGFYRGRNTGELFF.

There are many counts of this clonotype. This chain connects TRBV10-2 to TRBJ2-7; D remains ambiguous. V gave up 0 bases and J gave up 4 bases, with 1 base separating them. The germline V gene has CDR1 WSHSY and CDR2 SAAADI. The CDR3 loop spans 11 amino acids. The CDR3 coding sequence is TGCGCCAGCAGTGAGTCGTACGAGCAGTACTTC. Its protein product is CASSESYEQYF.

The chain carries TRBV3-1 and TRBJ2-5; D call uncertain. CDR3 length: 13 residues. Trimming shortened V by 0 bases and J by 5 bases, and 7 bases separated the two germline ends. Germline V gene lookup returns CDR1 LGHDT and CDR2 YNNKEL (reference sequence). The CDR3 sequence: CASSQDGPETQYF. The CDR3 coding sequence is TGTGCCAGCAGCCAAGATGGGCCCGAGACCCAGTACTTC.

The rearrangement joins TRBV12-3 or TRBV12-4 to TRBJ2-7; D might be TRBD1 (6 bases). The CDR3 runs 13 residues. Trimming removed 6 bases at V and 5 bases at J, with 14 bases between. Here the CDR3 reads CASSLYRDDEQYF. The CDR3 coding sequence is TGTGCCAGCAGCCTTTACAGGGATGACGAGCAGTACTTC.

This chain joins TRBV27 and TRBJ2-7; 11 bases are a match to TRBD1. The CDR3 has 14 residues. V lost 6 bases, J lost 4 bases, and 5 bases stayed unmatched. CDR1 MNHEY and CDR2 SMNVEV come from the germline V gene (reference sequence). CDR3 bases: TGTGCCAGCAGACCGGACAGGGGGCTTTACGAGCAGTACTTC. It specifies CASRPDRGLYEQYF.

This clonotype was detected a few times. This CDR3 is CSARETRQIYNEQFF. The CDR3 region has the DNA TGCAGTGCTAGGGAAACCAGACAGATCTACAATGAGCAGTTCTTC. V and J are TRBV20-1 and TRBJ2-1; the D gene is possibly TRBD1 (5 bases). This CDR3 region has 15 residues. Germline assignment: CDR1 DFQATT and CDR2 SNEGSKA (reference sequence). V lost 3 bases and J 3 bases, leaving 15 bases between the germline ends.

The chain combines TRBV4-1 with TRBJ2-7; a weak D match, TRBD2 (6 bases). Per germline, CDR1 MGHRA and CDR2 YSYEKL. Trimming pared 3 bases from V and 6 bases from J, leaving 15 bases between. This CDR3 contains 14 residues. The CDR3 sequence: CASSHGDWRPEQYF. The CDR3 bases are TGCGCCAGCAGCCACGGGGACTGGCGTCCCGAGCAGTACTTC.

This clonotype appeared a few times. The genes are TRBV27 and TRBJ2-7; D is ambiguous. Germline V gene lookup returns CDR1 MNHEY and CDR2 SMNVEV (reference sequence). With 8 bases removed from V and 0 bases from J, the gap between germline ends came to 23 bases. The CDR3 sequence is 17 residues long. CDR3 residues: CASGLAAGSLFSYEQYF. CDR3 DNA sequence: TGTGCCAGCGGCCTGGCGGCCGGATCGCTATTCTCCTACGAGCAGTACTTC.

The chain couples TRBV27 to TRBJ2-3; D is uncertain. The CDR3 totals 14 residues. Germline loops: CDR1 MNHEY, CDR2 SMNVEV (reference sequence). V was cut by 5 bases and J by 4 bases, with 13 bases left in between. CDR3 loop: CASSAGIGPDTQYF. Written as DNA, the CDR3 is TGTGCCAGCAGTGCTGGGATCGGTCCAGATACGCAGTATTTT.

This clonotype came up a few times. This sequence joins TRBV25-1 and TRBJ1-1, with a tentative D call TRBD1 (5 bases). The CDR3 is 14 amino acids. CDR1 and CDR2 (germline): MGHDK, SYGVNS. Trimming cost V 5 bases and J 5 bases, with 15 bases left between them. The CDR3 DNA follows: TGTGCCAGCAGTCGCGACCAGGGATGGACTGAAGCTTTCTTT. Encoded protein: CASSRDQGWTEAFF.